This T cell receptor (beta chain) is from a study of blood T cell repertoires in COVID-19. Study summary: Sites in the United States, Italy and Spain provided acute and convalescent COVID-19 samples. The analysed material was cDNA or gDNA that came from T cells, B-cell-depleted T cells, or PBMCs.

Assay: immunoSEQ multiplex PCR; the TCRdb copy retains only in-frame clones and omits some. The sample has under 300,000 clones, 82% seen once; the top ten hold roughly 15%. Participant age was roughly 18 to 100 years, and participants resided in fewer than 30 US areas. The TCR sequence derives from a man aged 40-50 years who had recovered from COVID-19. The sequenced sample consisted of PBMCs or T cells enriched from blood (not recorded which).

CDR3 sequence: CASSLKDRPGGYTF. CDR3 DNA: TGTGCCAGCAGTTTAAAGGACAGACCGGGGGGCTACACCTTC. This sequence joins TRBV27 and TRBJ1-2, with a possible D match to TRBD1 (6 bases). V lost 2 bases, J lost 8 bases, and 15 bases lay in between. The CDR3 extends over 14 amino acids. CDR1 and CDR2 (germline): MNHEY, SMNVEV (reference sequence).